This is a list of T cell receptor beta chains from one sample in a study of shared clonotypes between healthy human individuals. Sequencing used immunoSEQ multiplex PCR; TCRdb keeps in-frame clones, though not all of them. This table holds 2 million to 2.5 million clones, approximately 94% found once. Sequenced: naive CD4+ T cells sorted from blood. The receptor set was obtained from a man aged 18 to 35 in good health. The conserved cysteine and the conserved F or W are not part of the CDR3 here.

V gene,CDR3 protein
TRBV7-9,ASSSRTGVVGELF
TRBV7-9,ASSTGQSNEKLF
TRBV5-1,ASSEGQGDNSPLH
TRBV5-1,ASSFLIAGGYNEQF
TRBV18,ASSTLLQGADSPLH
TRBV10-3,AISQNVGYEQY
TRBV27,ASRRVFYEQY
TRBV7-6,ASSSDSYTGELF
TRBV10-1,ASSPDRNSPLH
TRBV11-1,ASSKQTSNNEQF
TRBV10-3,AISAGTSGYNEQF
TRBV18,ASSPSTGGGNSPLH
TRBV27,ASSSRTTNTGELF
TRBV5-1,ASSLISSGSRYSYNEQF
TRBV19,ASLRDGKLNQPQH
TRBV28,ASSPHGTSGDGADTQY
TRBV7-9,ASSFPLVRITNYGYT
TRBV5-6,ASSTGQGINQPQH
TRBV27,ASSLKGNYGYT
TRBV6-1,ASSDRQGAYEQY
TRBV2,ASSEGNNQPQH
TRBV5-1,ASSLDTDNEQF
TRBV5-1,ASSLGLVTDTQY
TRBV5-6,ASSSGQPGEKLF
TRBV27,ASRGPGEKLF
TRBV28,ASSTPGKSQY
TRBV5-1,ASSLGHPGETQY
TRBV6-1,ASSKGGGGSYNEQF
TRBV14,ASSQDSGFANTGELF
TRBV5-4,ASSSATGISGGSDTQY
TRBV27,ASSWFGQPQH